This T cell receptor beta chain emerged from a study of shared clonotypes between healthy human individuals. Overall study context: The donors, a couple of women and a few men, were aged 18 to 49.

Only in-frame clones appear in the TCRdb table, and some are missing; sequencing was by immunoSEQ multiplex PCR. The data show about 230,000 clones, with 60% to 80% seen just once and around 10% held by the top ten. The table lists this clone with a few counts. Its antigen is undetermined. V lost 3 bases, J lost 9 bases, and 9 bases stayed unmatched. The CDR3 sequence is 15 residues long. Germline loops: CDR1 SGHAT, CDR2 FQNNGV. Findings and limits, study-wide: A small donor pool kept down the genetic and exposure-history diversity that was represented. In general, naive subsets displayed greater estimated richness than memory subsets did.

The authors divided CD4+ cells into CD45RA+ naive and CD45RA-negative memory subsets. The V call is TRBV11-2, the J call TRBJ2-1, with TRBD2 matching over 9 bases. Sequencing used memory CD4+ T cells sorted from blood. The subset is: CD45RA-negative fraction. This clonotype originated in a man aged 30-40 years in good health. The CDR3 region is CASSFASGMKGEQFF. CDR3 bases: TGTGCCAGCAGCTTCGCTAGCGGGATGAAAGGTGAGCAGTTCTTC. The variable domain in full, with the rest retrieved from reference TRBV11-2 and TRBJ2-1, is EAGVAQSPRYKIIEKRQSVAFWCNPISGHATLYWYQQILGQGPKLLIQFQNNGVVDDSQLPKDRFSAERLKGVDSTLKIQPAKLEDSAVYLCASSFASGMKGEQFFGPGTRLTVL.